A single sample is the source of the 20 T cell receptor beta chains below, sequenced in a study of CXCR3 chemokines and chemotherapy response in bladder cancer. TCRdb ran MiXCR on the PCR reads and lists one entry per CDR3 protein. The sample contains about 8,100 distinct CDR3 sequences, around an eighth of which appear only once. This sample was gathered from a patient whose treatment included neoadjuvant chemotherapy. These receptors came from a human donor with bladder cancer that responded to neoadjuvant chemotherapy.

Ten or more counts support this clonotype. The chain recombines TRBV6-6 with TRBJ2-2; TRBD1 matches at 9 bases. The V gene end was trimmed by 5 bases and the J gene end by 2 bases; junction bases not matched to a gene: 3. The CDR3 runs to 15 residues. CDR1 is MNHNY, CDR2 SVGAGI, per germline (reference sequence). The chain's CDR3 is CASSPDRGNTGELFF. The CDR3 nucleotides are TGTGCCAGCAGTCCGGACAGGGGAAACACCGGGGAGCTGTTTTTT.

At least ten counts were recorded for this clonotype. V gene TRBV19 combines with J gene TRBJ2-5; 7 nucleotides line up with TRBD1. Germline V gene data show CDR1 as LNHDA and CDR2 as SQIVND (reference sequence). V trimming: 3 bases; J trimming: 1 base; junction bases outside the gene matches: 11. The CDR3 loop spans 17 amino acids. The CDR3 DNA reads TGTGCCAGTAGTATCAGGGGGACAAAAAACATCCAAGAGACCCAGTACTTC. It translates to CASSIRGTKNIQETQYF.

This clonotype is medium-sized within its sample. CDR3 DNA: TGTGCCAGTAGTCTACTTGGGACAGGGAGGACCACCGGGGAGCTGTTTTTT. Its translation: CASSLLGTGRTTGELFF. The chain is built from TRBV19 and TRBJ2-2, with 9 bases that match TRBD1. CDR3 length equals 17 residues. Germline V CDR1 and CDR2: LNHDA, SQIVND (reference sequence). V shed 5 bases and J 4 bases; nucleotides not matched to a gene: 11.

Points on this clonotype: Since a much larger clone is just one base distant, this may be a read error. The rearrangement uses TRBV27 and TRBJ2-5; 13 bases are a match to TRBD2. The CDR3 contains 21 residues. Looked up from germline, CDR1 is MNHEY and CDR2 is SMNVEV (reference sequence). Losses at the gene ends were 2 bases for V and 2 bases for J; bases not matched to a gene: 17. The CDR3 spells CASSLTAKSGLAGKTQETQYF. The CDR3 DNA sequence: TGTGCCAGCAGTTTAACAGCAAAATCGGGACTAGCGGGGAAGACACAAGAGACCCAGTACTTC.

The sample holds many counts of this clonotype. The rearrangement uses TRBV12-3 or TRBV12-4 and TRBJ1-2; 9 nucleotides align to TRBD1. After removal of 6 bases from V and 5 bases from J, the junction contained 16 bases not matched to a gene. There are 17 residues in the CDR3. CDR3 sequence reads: CASSPFQPGQGRYGYTF. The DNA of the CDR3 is TGTGCCAGCAGCCCATTTCAACCGGGACAGGGTCGATATGGCTACACCTTC.

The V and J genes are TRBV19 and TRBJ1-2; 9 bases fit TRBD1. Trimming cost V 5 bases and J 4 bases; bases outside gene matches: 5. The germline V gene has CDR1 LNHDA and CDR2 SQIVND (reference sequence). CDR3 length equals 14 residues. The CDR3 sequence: CASSAGTGPYGYTF. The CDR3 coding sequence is TGTGCCAGTAGTGCGGGGACAGGGCCCTATGGCTACACCTTC.

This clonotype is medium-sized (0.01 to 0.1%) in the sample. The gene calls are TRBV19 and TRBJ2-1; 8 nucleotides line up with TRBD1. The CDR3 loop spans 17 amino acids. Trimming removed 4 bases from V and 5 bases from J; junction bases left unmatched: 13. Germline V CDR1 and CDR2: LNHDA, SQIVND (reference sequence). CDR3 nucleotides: TGTGCCAGTAGTAATAGGATTAGGGACAGGCCGAACAATGAGCAGTTCTTC. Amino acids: CASSNRIRDRPNNEQFF.

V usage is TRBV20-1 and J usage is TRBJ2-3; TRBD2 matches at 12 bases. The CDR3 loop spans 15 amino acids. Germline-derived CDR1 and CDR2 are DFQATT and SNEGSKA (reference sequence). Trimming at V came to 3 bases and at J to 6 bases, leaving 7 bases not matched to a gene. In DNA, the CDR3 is TGCAGTGCTAGTGCGTCTAGCGGGGGGGCGGATACGCAGTATTTT. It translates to CSASASSGGADTQYF.

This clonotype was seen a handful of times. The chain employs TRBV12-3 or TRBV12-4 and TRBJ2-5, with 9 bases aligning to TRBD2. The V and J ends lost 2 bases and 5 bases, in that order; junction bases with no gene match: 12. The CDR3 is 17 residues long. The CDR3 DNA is TGTGCCAGCAGTTTAACCCGCGGGGGGGCGGTTGGTGAGACCCAGTACTTC. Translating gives CASSLTRGGAVGETQYF.

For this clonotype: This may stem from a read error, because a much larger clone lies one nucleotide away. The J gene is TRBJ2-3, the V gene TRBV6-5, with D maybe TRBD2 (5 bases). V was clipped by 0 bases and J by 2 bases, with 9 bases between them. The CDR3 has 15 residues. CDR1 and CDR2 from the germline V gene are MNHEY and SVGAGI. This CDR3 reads CASSYSGSLTDTQYF. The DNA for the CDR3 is TGTGCCAGCAGTTACTCGGGGAGCCTCACAGATACGCAGTATTTT.

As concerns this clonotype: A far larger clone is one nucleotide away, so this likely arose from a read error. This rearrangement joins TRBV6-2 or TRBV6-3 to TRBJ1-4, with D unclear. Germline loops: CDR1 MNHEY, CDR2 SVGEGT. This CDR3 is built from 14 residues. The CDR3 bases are TGTGCCAGCAGGGCCTCCGCGGGAGGTGAAATACTGTTTTTT. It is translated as CASRASAGGEILFF.

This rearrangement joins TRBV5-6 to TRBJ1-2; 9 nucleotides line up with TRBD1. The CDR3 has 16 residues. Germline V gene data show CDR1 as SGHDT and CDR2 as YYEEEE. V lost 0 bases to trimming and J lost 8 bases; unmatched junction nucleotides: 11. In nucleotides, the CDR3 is TGTGCCAGCAGCTTGGGGGACAGGGCCGCACGAATAGGCTACACCTTC. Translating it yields CASSLGDRAARIGYTF. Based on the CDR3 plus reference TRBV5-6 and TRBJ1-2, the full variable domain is DAGVTQSPTHLIKTRGQQVTLRCSPKSGHDTVSWYQQALGQGPQFIFQYYEEEERQRGNFPDRFSGHQFPNYSSELNVNALLLGDSALYLCASSLGDRAARIGYTFGSGTRLTVV.

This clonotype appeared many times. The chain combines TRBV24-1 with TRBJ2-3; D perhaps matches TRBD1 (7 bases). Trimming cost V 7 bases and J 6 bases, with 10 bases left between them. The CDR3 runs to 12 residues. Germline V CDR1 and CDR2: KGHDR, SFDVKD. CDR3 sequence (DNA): TGTGCCACCAGCAGGGGGGCTGATACGCAGTATTTT. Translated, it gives CATSRGADTQYF.

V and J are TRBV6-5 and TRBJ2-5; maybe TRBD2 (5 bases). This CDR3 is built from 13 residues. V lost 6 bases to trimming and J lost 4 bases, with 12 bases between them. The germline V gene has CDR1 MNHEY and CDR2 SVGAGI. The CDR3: CASRTRGLETQYF. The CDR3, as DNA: TGTGCCAGCAGAACTAGAGGGTTAGAGACCCAGTACTTC.

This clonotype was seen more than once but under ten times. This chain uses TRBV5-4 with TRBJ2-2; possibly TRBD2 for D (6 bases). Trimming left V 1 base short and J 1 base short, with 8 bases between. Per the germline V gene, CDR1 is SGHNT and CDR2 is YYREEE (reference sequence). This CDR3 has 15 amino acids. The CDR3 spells CASSLRTKNTGELFF. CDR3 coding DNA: TGTGCCAGCAGCTTGAGGACTAAGAACACCGGGGAGCTGTTTTTT. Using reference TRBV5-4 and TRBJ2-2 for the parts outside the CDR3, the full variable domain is ETGVTQSPTHLIKTRGQQVTLRCSSQSGHNTVSWYQQALGQGPQFIFQYYREEENGRGNFPPRFSGLQFPNYSSELNVNALELDDSALYLCASSLRTKNTGELFFGEGSRLTVL.

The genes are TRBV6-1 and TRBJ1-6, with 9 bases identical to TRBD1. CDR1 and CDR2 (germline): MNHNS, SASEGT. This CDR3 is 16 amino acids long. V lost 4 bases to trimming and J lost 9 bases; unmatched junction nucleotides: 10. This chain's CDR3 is CASSGQGELVSSPLHF. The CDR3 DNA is TGTGCCAGCAGTGGACAGGGGGAGTTGGTTAGTTCACCCCTCCACTTT.

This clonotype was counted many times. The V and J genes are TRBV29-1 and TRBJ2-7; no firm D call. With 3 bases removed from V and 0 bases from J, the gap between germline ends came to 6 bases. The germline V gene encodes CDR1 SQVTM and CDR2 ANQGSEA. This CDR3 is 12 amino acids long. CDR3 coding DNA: TGCAGCGTTGAGGCTAACTCCTACGAGCAGTACTTC. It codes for CSVEANSYEQYF.

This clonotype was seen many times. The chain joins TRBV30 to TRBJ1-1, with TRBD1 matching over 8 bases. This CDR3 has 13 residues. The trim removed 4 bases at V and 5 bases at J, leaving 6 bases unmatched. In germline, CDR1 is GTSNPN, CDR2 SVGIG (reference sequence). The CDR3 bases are TGTGCCTGGACAGGGGGCACGAAAACTGAAGCTTTCTTT. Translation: CAWTGGTKTEAFF.

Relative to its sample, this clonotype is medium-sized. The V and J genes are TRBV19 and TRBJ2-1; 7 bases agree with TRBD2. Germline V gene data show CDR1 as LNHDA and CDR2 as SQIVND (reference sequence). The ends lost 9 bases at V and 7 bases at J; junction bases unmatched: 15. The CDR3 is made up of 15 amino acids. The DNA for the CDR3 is TGTGCCAGCAGATACGGGGGGACTAAGATAAATGAGCAGTTCTTC. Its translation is CASRYGGTKINEQFF. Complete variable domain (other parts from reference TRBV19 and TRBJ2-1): DGGITQSPKYLFRKEGQNVTLSCEQNLNHDAMYWYRQDPGQGLRLIYYSQIVNDFQKGDIAEGYSVSREKKESFPLTVTSAQKNPTAFYLCASRYGGTKINEQFFGPGTRLTVL.

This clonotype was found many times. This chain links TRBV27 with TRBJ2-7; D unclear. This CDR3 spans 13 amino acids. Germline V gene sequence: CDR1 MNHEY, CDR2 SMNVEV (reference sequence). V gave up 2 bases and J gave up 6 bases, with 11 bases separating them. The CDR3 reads CASSLMAGSEQYF. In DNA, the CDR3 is TGTGCCAGCAGTTTAATGGCCGGGTCCGAGCAGTACTTC.